Below are 19 T cell receptor beta chains sequenced from a single sample in a study of blood T cell repertoires in COVID-19. Clones were sequenced by immunoSEQ multiplex PCR, and TCRdb holds only the in-frame ones, with some missing. The repertoire includes hundreds of thousands of clones, approximately 86% of them detected once, and roughly 1.6% sits in the top ten. The specimen sequenced was PBMCs or T cells enriched from blood (not recorded which). These receptor sequences come from a woman aged 45-59 years who had recovered from COVID-19.

V usage is TRBV15 and J usage is TRBJ2-7; no firm D call. V lost 4 bases and J 2 bases, leaving 18 bases between the germline ends. The length of the CDR3 is 16 residues. Germline V CDR1 and CDR2: LNHNV, YYDKDF (reference sequence). This CDR3 is CATSTNHGWAAYEQYF. The CDR3 DNA reads as TGTGCCACCAGCACCAACCATGGATGGGCAGCCTACGAGCAGTACTTC.

The chain combines TRBV7-3 with TRBJ2-3, with 8 bases that match TRBD2. Germline lookup yields CDR1 SGHTA and CDR2 FQGTGA. Trimming took 6 bases from V and 1 from J; bases not matched to a gene: 3. This CDR3 is built from 14 residues. CDR3 amino acids: CASSGAGGTDTQYF. CDR3 DNA sequence: TGTGCCAGCAGTGGAGCGGGAGGCACAGATACGCAGTATTTT. Full variable domain (remainder filled in from reference TRBV7-3 and TRBJ2-3): GAGVSQTPSNKVTEKGKYVELRCDPISGHTALYWYRQSLGQGPEFLIYFQGTGAADDSGLPNDRFFAVRPEGSVSTLKIQRTERGDSAVYLCASSGAGGTDTQYFGPGTRLTVL.

V is TRBV4-3 and J is TRBJ1-4; D gene unclear. The germline V gene has CDR1 LGHNA and CDR2 YSLEER. The CDR3 consists of 18 residues. The V gene lost 0 bases and the J gene lost 4 bases, with 18 bases spanning the gap. The CDR3 reads CASSQDPRSAGNNEKLFF. CDR3 nucleotides: TGCGCCAGCAGCCAAGACCCTCGCTCAGCGGGGAATAATGAAAAACTGTTTTTT.

This chain uses TRBV5-5 with TRBJ1-1, with 7 bases identical to TRBD1. The germline gives CDR1 SGHKS, CDR2 YYEKEE (reference sequence). CDR3 length: 13 amino acids. V lost 6 bases to trimming and J lost 4 bases; unmatched junction nucleotides: 6. DNA for the CDR3: TGTGCCAGCACCGCCGACAGGGTCACTGAAGCTTTCTTT. As protein: CASTADRVTEAFF.

The rearrangement joins TRBV29-1 to TRBJ1-2, with 10 bases identical to TRBD1. The V and J ends lost 5 bases and 7 bases, in that order; junction bases with no gene match: 4. CDR1 and CDR2 (germline): SQVTM, ANQGSEA. The CDR3 contains 12 residues. The CDR3, as DNA: TGCAGCGTTACCAGACAGGGGGCTGGCTACACCTTC. The encoded protein is CSVTRQGAGYTF.

V is TRBV11-2 and J is TRBJ2-3; TRBD2 agrees at 7 bases. The CDR3 extends over 16 amino acids. The germline CDR1 and CDR2 sequences are SGHAT and FQNNGV. V shed 4 bases and J 2 bases; nucleotides not matched to a gene: 9. CDR3 in DNA: TGTGCCAGCAGCTCAGGCCTCGGGACTAACACAGATACGCAGTATTTT. Residues: CASSSGLGTNTDTQYF. Full variable domain (rest looked up from reference TRBV11-2 and TRBJ2-3): EAGVAQSPRYKIIEKRQSVAFWCNPISGHATLYWYQQILGQGPKLLIQFQNNGVVDDSQLPKDRFSAERLKGVDSTLKIQPAKLEDSAVYLCASSSGLGTNTDTQYFGPGTRLTVL.

V and J are TRBV24-1 and TRBJ2-3; D is unresolved. The germline V gene has CDR1 KGHDR and CDR2 SFDVKD. This CDR3 has 13 residues. Between the trimmed V and J ends, which lost 3 bases and 2 bases, there was a span of 5 bases. The CDR3 reads CATSDLYTDTQYF. CDR3 in DNA: TGTGCCACCAGTGATCTCTACACAGATACGCAGTATTTT.

This clone was recorded once. The V and J genes are TRBV19 and TRBJ1-5, with TRBD1 as a possible D gene (5 bases). The CDR3 is 12 residues long. V shed 6 bases and J shed 8 bases, with 11 bases lying between them. Germline values: CDR1 LNHDA, CDR2 SQIVND (reference sequence). CDR3 sequence reads: CASSAGKEPQHF. In nucleotides, the CDR3 is TGTGCCAGTAGCGCAGGGAAGGAGCCCCAGCATTTT.

The chain couples TRBV6-2 or TRBV6-3 to TRBJ1-5; 8 bases match TRBD1. V lost 10 bases to trimming and J lost 2 bases; unmatched junction nucleotides: 7. The CDR3 is 14 residues long. Germline CDR1 and CDR2: MNHEY and SVGEGT. This CDR3 reads CAISQGAGNQPQHF. CDR3 nucleotide sequence: TGTGCCATCAGCCAGGGGGCGGGCAATCAGCCCCAGCATTTT.

This clone appeared a single time. The chain recombines TRBV9 with TRBJ1-1; D is undetermined. V shed 4 bases and J shed 4 bases, with 14 bases lying between them. The CDR3 has 14 amino acids. Germline V gene data show CDR1 as SGDLS and CDR2 as YYNGEE. The DNA of the CDR3 is TGTGCCAGCAGCCCCCGTGGGGAGGTCACTGAAGCTTTCTTT. It encodes CASSPRGEVTEAFF. Complete variable domain (other parts from reference TRBV9 and TRBJ1-1): DSGVTQTPKHLITATGQRVTLRCSPRSGDLSVYWYQQSLDQGLQFLIQYYNGEERAKGNILERFSAQQFPDLHSELNLSSLELGDSALYFCASSPRGEVTEAFFGQGTRLTVV.

V and J are TRBV27 and TRBJ1-5; 9 bases are shared with TRBD1. The CDR3 length is 14 residues. V shed 7 bases and J 7 bases; nucleotides not matched to a gene: 8. From germline, CDR1 is MNHEY and CDR2 SMNVEV (reference sequence). The CDR3 region is CASKSTGGGQPQHF. DNA of the CDR3: TGTGCCAGCAAATCCACAGGGGGCGGCCAGCCCCAGCATTTT.

CDR3 residues: CASSRYLGARGETQYF. The CDR3 region has the DNA TGTGCCAGCAGCCGATATCTCGGGGCGCGGGGGGAGACCCAGTACTTC. The chain uses TRBV5-4 and TRBJ2-5; 7 nucleotides line up with TRBD2. The ends lost 4 bases at V and 5 bases at J; junction bases unmatched: 14. CDR1 is SGHNT and CDR2 is YYREEE in the germline V gene (reference sequence). The CDR3 runs to 16 residues.

The sample holds a few counts of this clone. V usage is TRBV28 and J usage is TRBJ1-5; a weak D match, TRBD1 (6 bases). V was cut by 4 bases and J by 4 bases, with 11 bases left in between. This CDR3 region has 14 residues. From germline, CDR1 is MDHEN and CDR2 SYDVKM. This CDR3 is CASSSGQRNQPQHF. In DNA form, the CDR3 reads TGTGCCAGCAGTTCCGGACAGAGAAATCAGCCCCAGCATTTT.

This clone showed up just a few times. This chain connects TRBV3-1 (or the pseudogene TRBV3-2) to TRBJ2-2, with TRBD2 matching 8 bases. J was trimmed by 3 bases and V by 1 base; bases with no gene match: 7. The CDR3 is 17 residues long. Germline CDR1 is LGHDT and CDR2 is YNNKEL (reference sequence). The CDR3 nucleotides are TGTGCCAGCAGCCAAGTACTCAGCGGGAGAGACACCGGGGAGCTGTTTTTT. Translation gives CASSQVLSGRDTGELFF.

This sequence joins TRBV19 and TRBJ2-7, with TRBD1 matching over 7 bases. Germline lookup yields CDR1 LNHDA and CDR2 SQIVND (reference sequence). V gave up 6 bases and J gave up 0 bases; unmatched junction bases: 8. This CDR3 region has 15 residues. CDR3 residues: CASSIQGMGSYEQYF. CDR3 in DNA: TGTGCCAGTAGCATACAGGGGATGGGCTCCTACGAGCAGTACTTC.

The chain is built from TRBV6-1 and TRBJ1-6; no reliable D call. Germline values: CDR1 MNHNS, CDR2 SASEGT. Trimming pared 3 bases from V and 0 bases from J, leaving 6 bases between. The CDR3 is 15 amino acids. The CDR3 loop reads CASSDRGSYNSPLHF. The CDR3, as DNA: TGTGCCAGCAGTGACAGAGGCTCCTATAATTCACCCCTCCACTTT.

This chain uses TRBV7-2 with TRBJ2-3; D remains unclear. CDR3 length equals 15 residues. Germline CDR1 and CDR2: SGHTA and FQGNSA. Trimming removed 6 bases at V and 0 bases at J, with 13 bases between. The CDR3 loop is CASRSSAPSTDTQYF. DNA of the CDR3: TGTGCCAGCAGGTCGAGCGCTCCTAGCACAGATACGCAGTATTTT.

V and J are TRBV28 and TRBJ1-5; tentative D call: TRBD1 (6 bases). V gave up 5 bases and J gave up 6 bases, with 17 bases separating them. The CDR3 is 15 residues long. Germline V gene lookup returns CDR1 MDHEN and CDR2 SYDVKM. The CDR3 loop is CASSDPQGHGQPQHF. In DNA form, the CDR3 reads TGTGCCAGCAGTGACCCCCAGGGGCACGGTCAGCCCCAGCATTTT. Filled out from reference TRBV28 and TRBJ1-5, the complete variable domain reads DVKVTQSSRYLVKRTGEKVFLECVQDMDHENMFWYRQDPGLGLRLIYFSYDVKMKEKGDIPEGYSVSREKKERFSLILESASTNQTSMYLCASSDPQGHGQPQHFGDGTRLSIL.

The chain recombines TRBV19 with TRBJ1-1; D might be TRBD1 (5 bases). Trimming stripped 3 bases from V and 4 bases from J, with 12 bases between. CDR1 and CDR2 from the germline V gene are LNHDA and SQIVND (reference sequence). The CDR3 runs to 14 residues. For the CDR3, the DNA is TGTGCCAGTAGTATCCAGGGAGGAATCACTGAAGCTTTCTTT. Translating gives CASSIQGGITEAFF.